The 8 T cell receptor beta chains below come from one sample, sequenced in a study of cytomegalovirus exposure and HLA in healthy donors. It was with 60 Vbeta and 13 Jbeta primers that the PCR ran. TCRdb keeps only in-frame clones here, not all; method: immunoSEQ multiplex PCR. The sample holds 99,000 or so clones, around 15% seen once. The sequenced material came from PBMCs. Receptors originate from a female donor in good health and CMV-seronegative.

The chain links TRBV28 to TRBJ2-7, with TRBD1 matching over 7 bases. CDR1 MDHEN and CDR2 SYDVKM come from the germline V gene. This CDR3 is built from 14 residues. Unmatched junction bases numbered 4, after V lost 2 bases and J lost 3 bases. The CDR3 sequence: CASSLQGQNYEQYF. The CDR3 DNA sequence: TGTGCCAGCAGTTTACAGGGACAGAACTACGAGCAGTACTTC. Based on the CDR3 plus reference TRBV28 and TRBJ2-7, the full variable domain is DVKVTQSSRYLVKRTGEKVFLECVQDMDHENMFWYRQDPGLGLRLIYFSYDVKMKEKGDIPEGYSVSREKKERFSLILESASTNQTSMYLCASSLQGQNYEQYFGPGTRLTVT.

This clone came up a few times. The rearrangement joins TRBV4-2 to TRBJ2-3, with D perhaps TRBD1 (5 bases). V was cut by 0 bases and J by 1 base, with 29 bases left in between. This CDR3 has 22 amino acids. Germline lookup yields CDR1 LGHNA and CDR2 YNFKEQ. CDR3 nucleotide sequence: TGTGCCAGCAGCCAAGATACGTACAGGTTGGCCCCCAGATCGTCTGGCACAGATACGCAGTATTTT. This translates into CASSQDTYRLAPRSSGTDTQYF.

The chain carries TRBV19 and TRBJ1-4; no clear D. The V and J ends lost 6 bases and 8 bases respectively, with 13 bases between them. There are 13 residues in the CDR3. Germline values: CDR1 LNHDA, CDR2 SQIVND (reference sequence). CDR3: CASREGPKEKLFF. The CDR3 bases are TGTGCCAGTAGGGAGGGCCCAAAAGAAAAACTGTTTTTT.

The rearrangement joins TRBV9 to TRBJ1-1; 8 bases align to TRBD1. This CDR3 contains 15 residues. Trimming took 1 base from V and 10 from J; bases not matched to a gene: 12. Germline V CDR1 and CDR2: SGDLS, YYNGEE. CDR3 coding DNA: TGTGCCAGCAGCGTATATCCCTCGGACAGGGTGATAGCTTTCTTT. Residues: CASSVYPSDRVIAFF.

This clone was detected once. This chain joins TRBV18 and TRBJ1-1; D is uncertain. This CDR3 has 13 residues. Trimming left V 3 bases short and J 2 bases short, with 7 bases between. Germline loops: CDR1 KGHSH, CDR2 LQKENI. CDR3 sequence (DNA): TGTGCCAGCTCACCCGATCTAAACACTGAAGCTTTCTTT. Its protein is CASSPDLNTEAFF.

This clone was seen a handful of times. The chain recombines TRBV9 with TRBJ2-1; 8 nucleotides agree with TRBD2. CDR3 length equals 17 residues. With 0 bases clipped from V and 4 bases from J, the junction kept 9 bases outside the gene matches. The germline V gene has CDR1 SGDLS and CDR2 YYNGEE. CDR3 nucleotide sequence: TGTGCCAGCAGCGTAGGACTAGCGTCCTTACCATACAATGAGCAGTTCTTC. Translating gives CASSVGLASLPYNEQFF.

This rearrangement joins TRBV4-2 to TRBJ1-1, with D unresolved. V lost 4 bases and J 4 bases, leaving 13 bases between the germline ends. CDR3 length: 14 amino acids. The germline CDR1 and CDR2 sequences are LGHNA and YNFKEQ. The CDR3 sequence: CASSPYGGITEAFF. The CDR3 DNA is TGTGCCAGCAGCCCGTACGGAGGGATCACTGAAGCTTTCTTT.

The rearrangement links TRBV19 to TRBJ2-5, with TRBD2 as a possible D gene (5 bases). The CDR3 is 14 residues long. V was trimmed by 5 bases and J by 5 bases, leaving 15 bases between them. Germline V lookup: CDR1 LNHDA, CDR2 SQIVND (reference sequence). CDR3 bases: TGTGCCAGTAGTGGACGGACTTCCTCGGAGACCCAGTACTTC. The encoded protein is CASSGRTSSETQYF.